Reported below is one TCR beta chain. Its antigen is not known. This sample was taken from a study of cytomegalovirus exposure and HLA in healthy donors. Researchers ran the PCR with 60 Vbeta and 13 Jbeta primers. Clones were sequenced by immunoSEQ multiplex PCR, and TCRdb holds only the in-frame ones, with some missing. The profile shows roughly 130,000 clones, roughly two thirds of them singletons. Overall study results and limits: It was shown in a later analysis that HLA-associated TCR beta chains were more clonally expanded than other, equally common chains.

The CDR3 runs to 14 residues. Trimming pared 5 bases from V and 4 bases from J, leaving 14 bases between. In germline, CDR1 is MNHEY, CDR2 SVGAGI. The chain carries TRBV6-5 and TRBJ1-2; weak D call: TRBD1 (6 bases). The sequencing sample was made of PBMCs. The sequence was obtained from a man under 40 in good health and CMV-seropositive. The CDR3 sequence: CASSKDRLIYGYTF. The CDR3 DNA sequence: TGTGCCAGCAGTAAAGACAGGCTGATCTATGGCTACACCTTC.